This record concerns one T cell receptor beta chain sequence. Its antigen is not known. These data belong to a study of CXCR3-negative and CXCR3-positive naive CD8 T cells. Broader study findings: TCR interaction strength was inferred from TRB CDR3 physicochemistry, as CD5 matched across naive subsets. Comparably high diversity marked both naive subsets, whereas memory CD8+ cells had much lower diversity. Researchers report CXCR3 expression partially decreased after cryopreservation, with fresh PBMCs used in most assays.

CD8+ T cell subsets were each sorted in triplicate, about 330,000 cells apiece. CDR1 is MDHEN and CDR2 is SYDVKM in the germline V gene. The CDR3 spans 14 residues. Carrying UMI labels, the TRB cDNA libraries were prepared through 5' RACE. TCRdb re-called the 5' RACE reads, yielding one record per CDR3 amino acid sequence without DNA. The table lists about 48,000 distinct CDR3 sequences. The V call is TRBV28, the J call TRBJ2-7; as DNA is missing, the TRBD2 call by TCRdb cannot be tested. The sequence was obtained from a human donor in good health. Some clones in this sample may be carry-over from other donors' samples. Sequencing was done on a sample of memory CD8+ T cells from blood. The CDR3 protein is CASYPSGGSYEQYF. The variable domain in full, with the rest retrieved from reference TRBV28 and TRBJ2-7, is DVKVTQSSRYLVKRTGEKVFLECVQDMDHENMFWYRQDPGLGLRLIYFSYDVKMKEKGDIPEGYSVSREKKERFSLILESASTNQTSMYLCASYPSGGSYEQYFGPGTRLTVT.